This is a list of T cell receptor beta chains from one sample in a study of blood T cell repertoires in COVID-19. Clones were read by immunoSEQ multiplex PCR, and TCRdb kept only the in-frame ones, dropping some. This sample carries some 25,000 clones, 75% to 90% of them seen once, and the ten largest clones take roughly 2.5%. Material for sequencing was peripheral blood. These receptors all stem from a woman aged 70-85 years with COVID-19, enrolled during active disease. CDR3s include the opening cysteine and the closing phenylalanine or tryptophan. The D gene is left open where the match is weak. Expanded clones are given a class, and other clones once, few, many or no size at all.

abundance,d_gene,j_gene,v_gene,CDR3aa,CDR3nt
-,-,TRBJ1-4,TRBV6-5,CASRAPSNEKLFF,TGTGCCAGCAGAGCCCCTTCCAATGAAAAACTGTTTTTT
few,-,TRBJ1-2,TRBV25-1,CASRETGGGYTF,TGTGCCAGCAGGGAGACAGGAGGCGGCTACACCTTC
-,-,TRBJ1-6,TRBV2,CASRLDKESSSYNSPLHF,TGTGCCAGCAGGTTGGACAAGGAGTCAAGCTCCTATAATTCACCCCTCCACTTT
-,-,TRBJ1-1,TRBV19,CASTSGGGGAFF,TGTGCCAGTACCTCAGGAGGGGGGGGAGCTTTCTTT
few,-,TRBJ1-4,TRBV7-9,CASSRGGLNEKLFF,TGTGCCAGCAGCCGGGGGGGTCTTAATGAAAAACTGTTTTTT
-,TRBD1,TRBJ2-5,TRBV7-9,CASSADRGRVETQYF,TGTGCCAGCAGCGCCGACAGGGGGCGCGTAGAGACCCAGTACTTC
-,-,TRBJ2-3,TRBV7-3,CASSLGPRTDTQYF,TGTGCCAGCAGCTTGGGGCCCCGCACAGATACGCAGTATTTT
-,TRBD2,TRBJ2-3,TRBV7-3,CASSLTSGWADTQYF,TGTGCCAGCAGCCTGACTAGCGGGTGGGCAGATACGCAGTATTTT
once,-,TRBJ1-1,TRBV9,CASSVAGGRDTEAFF,TGTGCCAGCAGCGTAGCTGGGGGCCGGGACACTGAAGCTTTCTTT
-,TRBD1,TRBJ1-2,TRBV6-5,CASSPIGQAGYGYTF,TGTGCCAGCAGTCCGATCGGACAGGCGGGCTATGGCTACACCTTC
-,TRBD2,TRBJ2-1,TRBV7-9,CASSLRTSGSNEQFF,TGTGCCAGCAGCTTACGGACTAGCGGGAGTAATGAGCAGTTCTTC
few,-,TRBJ1-3,TRBV9,CASSVATAGNTIYF,TGTGCCAGCAGCGTAGCTACAGCCGGAAACACCATATATTTT
-,-,TRBJ1-1,TRBV27,CASSHRDTEAFF,TGTGCCAGCAGTCACAGGGACACTGAAGCTTTCTTT
-,TRBD1,TRBJ1-2,TRBV11-3,CASSPTPGQGGRYTF,TGTGCCAGCAGCCCCACCCCCGGACAGGGTGGGCGCTACACCTTC
-,TRBD1,TRBJ2-1,TRBV19,CASSTAGQGKVNEQFF,TGTGCCAGTAGCACCGCGGGACAGGGGAAAGTCAATGAGCAGTTCTTC
-,-,TRBJ1-4,TRBV21-1,CASSKPRAPRGEKLFF,TGTGCCAGCAGCAAACCCCGGGCCCCGCGGGGGGAAAAACTGTTTTTT
-,TRBD1,TRBJ1-2,TRBV6-5,CASSPGTGTYGYTF,TGTGCCAGCAGTCCGGGGACAGGAACGTATGGCTACACCTTC
-,-,TRBJ1-2,TRBV11-3,CASSLGLRGGYTF,TGTGCCAGCAGCTTAGGCCTTAGGGGTGGCTACACCTTC
-,-,TRBJ1-2,TRBV11-3,CASSWQGSNYGYTF,TGTGCCAGCAGCTGGCAGGGTTCTAACTATGGCTACACCTTC
few,TRBD1,TRBJ1-2,TRBV19,CASTNTGVWGYTF,TGTGCCAGTACGAACACAGGGGTCTGGGGCTACACCTTC
-,TRBD1,TRBJ1-5,TRBV5-1,CASSLGTDQPQHF,TGCGCCAGCAGCTTAGGGACAGATCAGCCCCAGCATTTT
-,-,TRBJ1-5,TRBV11-2,CASSLFSRATQHF,TGTGCCAGCAGCTTATTCTCGAGGGCGACCCAGCATTTT
-,TRBD1,TRBJ1-1,TRBV7-6,CASSAADRRMNTEAFF,TGTGCCAGCAGCGCGGCGGACAGGCGAATGAACACTGAAGCTTTCTTT
few,-,TRBJ1-2,TRBV6-6,CASSLDGYSGYGYTF,TGTGCCAGCAGTCTCGACGGCTACTCCGGGTATGGCTACACCTTC
-,-,TRBJ2-3,TRBV7-8,CASSLSGGNTDTQYF,TGTGCCAGCAGCCTTTCTGGGGGGAACACAGATACGCAGTATTTT
-,-,TRBJ2-7,TRBV6-2/TRBV6-3,CASSRTATYEQYF,TGTGCCAGCAGCCGGACAGCAACCTACGAGCAGTACTTC
-,-,TRBJ2-1,TRBV29-1,CSGNRVLDEQFF,TGCAGCGGAAACAGGGTTTTGGATGAGCAGTTCTTC
-,TRBD2,TRBJ2-2,TRBV9,CASSVLGGGYTGELFF,TGTGCCAGCAGCGTATTGGGCGGGGGTTACACCGGGGAGCTGTTTTTT
-,TRBD2,TRBJ2-7,TRBV5-4,CASSSRSGTSGGSSYEQYF,TGTGCCAGCAGCTCGAGGTCCGGGACTAGCGGGGGGAGCTCCTACGAGCAGTACTTC
-,-,TRBJ1-2,TRBV6-5,CASTNDRPYLYGYTF,TGTGCCAGCACCAATGACAGGCCCTACCTTTATGGCTACACCTTC
-,TRBD2,TRBJ2-1,TRBV13,CASSPPSGTSGGGSYNEQFF,TGTGCCAGCAGCCCCCCTTCAGGGACTAGCGGGGGGGGCTCCTACAATGAGCAGTTCTTC
-,-,TRBJ1-2,TRBV7-8,CASSLDRTAGGYTF,TGTGCCAGCAGCTTAGATAGGACGGCGGGAGGCTACACCTTC
-,-,TRBJ1-6,TRBV21-1,CASSKGQGNNSPLHF,TGTGCCAGCAGCAAAGGACAGGGGAATAATTCACCCCTCCACTTT
-,TRBD1,TRBJ2-7,TRBV5-1,CASSLTGVFYEQYF,TGCGCCAGCAGCTTGACAGGGGTTTTCTACGAGCAGTACTTC
-,-,TRBJ1-1,TRBV7-9,CASSLASSTEAFF,TGTGCCAGCAGCTTAGCCTCCAGCACTGAAGCTTTCTTT
-,TRBD1,TRBJ1-2,TRBV6-4,CASSKTGDSYGYTF,TGTGCCAGCAGTAAAACAGGGGACAGCTATGGCTACACCTTC
-,TRBD1,TRBJ1-1,TRBV19,CASSIGTGYAEAFF,TGTGCCAGTAGTATAGGGACAGGGTACGCTGAAGCTTTCTTT
-,-,TRBJ2-7,TRBV6-5,CASIRTEQNYEQYF,TGTGCCAGCATTAGGACAGAACAGAACTACGAGCAGTACTTC
-,TRBD2,TRBJ2-1,TRBV7-2,CASSLTRGGNEQFF,TGTGCCAGCAGCTTAACCCGGGGAGGGAATGAGCAGTTCTTC
few,-,TRBJ1-4,TRBV5-6,CASSLAPATNEKLFF,TGTGCCAGCAGCTTGGCCCCTGCAACTAATGAAAAACTGTTTTTT
once,-,TRBJ1-1,TRBV2,CASSQGPNTEAFF,TGTGCCAGCAGCCAGGGGCCGAACACTGAAGCTTTCTTT
-,TRBD2,TRBJ2-3,TRBV27,CASSRTSGRTDTQYF,TGTGCCAGCAGCAGGACTAGCGGGAGAACAGATACGCAGTATTTT
-,TRBD2,TRBJ2-1,TRBV10-3,CAISLLAGYNEQFF,TGTGCCATCAGTCTCCTAGCGGGGTACAATGAGCAGTTCTTC
once,TRBD1,TRBJ2-2,TRBV3-1/TRBV3-2,CASSQDGQGMSGELFF,TGTGCCAGCAGCCAAGATGGACAGGGGATGTCCGGGGAGCTGTTTTTT
-,TRBD2,TRBJ2-1,TRBV2,CASREASGRHNEQFF,TGTGCCAGCAGGGAGGCTAGCGGGAGGCACAATGAGCAGTTCTTC
once,TRBD1,TRBJ2-7,TRBV6-5,CASQKRTGGYEQYF,TGTGCCAGCCAGAAAAGGACAGGGGGTTACGAGCAGTACTTC
-,-,TRBJ2-3,TRBV7-2,CASSRSLVGAGHTDTQYF,TGTGCCAGCAGCCGCAGTCTTGTAGGAGCGGGCCACACAGATACGCAGTATTTT
-,-,TRBJ1-3,TRBV18,CASSPSPGPSSGNTIYF,TGTGCCAGCTCCCCCTCCCCCGGTCCGAGCTCTGGAAACACCATATATTTT
-,-,TRBJ1-5,TRBV6-6,CASSYSGGSSNQPQHF,TGTGCCAGCAGTTACTCAGGAGGGTCGAGCAATCAGCCCCAGCATTTT
-,TRBD1,TRBJ1-1,TRBV10-3,CAISELDRRNTEAFF,TGTGCCATCAGTGAGTTGGACAGGAGGAACACTGAAGCTTTCTTT
-,TRBD1,TRBJ2-7,TRBV11-2,CASSFSGDSSYEQYF,TGTGCCAGCAGCTTCTCAGGGGACAGCTCCTACGAGCAGTACTTC
-,-,TRBJ1-1,TRBV6-5,CASSTELNTEAFF,TGTGCCAGCAGTACCGAGTTGAACACTGAAGCTTTCTTT
-,-,TRBJ1-4,TRBV25-1,CASSADGATNEKLFF,TGTGCCAGCAGTGCGGACGGGGCAACTAATGAAAAACTGTTTTTT
-,-,TRBJ1-1,TRBV12-3/TRBV12-4,CASSLFEGGEAFF,TGTGCCAGCAGTTTGTTCGAGGGAGGTGAAGCTTTCTTT
-,-,TRBJ1-2,TRBV2,CASSGQSYYGYTF,TGTGCCAGCAGCGGACAGTCCTACTATGGCTACACCTTC
-,-,TRBJ2-5,TRBV11-1,CASSEAVQETQYF,TGTGCCAGCAGCGAAGCCGTCCAAGAGACCCAGTACTTC
few,-,TRBJ1-1,TRBV7-6,CASSLEPNTEAFF,TGTGCCAGCAGCTTAGAGCCGAACACTGAAGCTTTCTTT
few,-,TRBJ1-5,TRBV7-6,CASSLIRQWNQPQHF,TGTGCCAGCAGCTTAATACGACAGTGGAATCAGCCCCAGCATTTT
-,TRBD2,TRBJ2-1,TRBV6-1,CASSSTGTSGDEQFF,TGTGCCAGCAGTTCTACCGGGACTAGCGGCGATGAGCAGTTCTTC